What follows describes a single TCR beta chain. No antigen is known for it. Per-base qualities were not stored, and no clone one base away is much larger. Taken from cysteine to phenylalanine, the CDR3 has 15 residues. Left in the record is the CDR3 DNA by itself, 45 bases read in frame from the first base. The germline V gene gives CDR1 as MNHNS and CDR2 as SASEGT. V is reduced by 8 bases and J by 0 bases, leaving a spacing of 16 bases between them. Each donor gave one peripheral blood draw, averaging approximately 120 mL, which was collected into heparinised tubes. A BD FACSAria II and a panel including CD45RO, CCR7, CD25, CD127, CD95 and CD27 were used to sort naive, central memory, regulatory and stem cell-like memory CD4+ T cells. Every sorted population had a purity above 95%. PBMCs were separated immediately by Lymphoprep density gradient centrifugation and were stained directly, without being cultured. To minimize batch effects, samples were stained and sorted in pairs, one healthy donor with one patient per experiment.

This sample was included in a study of beta chain features in type 1 diabetes (dated by TCRdb to about 2018). Regarding the research as a whole: Patients and healthy donors did not differ in mean age, gender distribution, total cell number or subset yield. In the study, recently diagnosed type 1 diabetes patients and matched healthy donors were compared on the TCRB repertoires of their sorted circulating CD4+ T cell subsets. Regulatory and stem cell-like memory subsets were obtained from only 8 patients and about eight healthy donors, while naive and central memory subsets were obtained from all 30 or so donors. A total of under 120,000,000 sorted cells were examined across all samples, and RNA yield correlated strongly with the number of cells per subset.

Broad study findings and their caveats: Fewer insertions and more nucleotide deletions at VDJ recombination sites were observed in patients with type 1 diabetes, implying thymic rearrangement abnormalities. A moderate but significant shortening of TCRB CDR3 length was observed in type 1 diabetes patients in all four CD4+ subsets. Because cDNA was sequenced instead of genomic DNA, highly expressing activated cells could be over-represented, though the groups showed no difference in activation or CD3 levels. HLA sub-analyses involved small numbers of individuals, so any influence of HLA type on TCRB rearrangement remained unresolved. The naive, central memory and regulatory TCRB repertoires appeared to resemble one another more closely among patients than among healthy donors. Shorter templates might have been favored by PCR, but patient and control samples were amplified and corrected together, so both groups would have been affected equally by any skew.

The entire isolated RNA was reverse transcribed using the High Capacity cDNA Reverse Transcription Kit, and thus expressed TCRB transcripts were sequenced. Naive, central memory and regulatory T cell samples underwent deep immunoSEQ sequencing, averaging about 3.5 million total reads per sample. Sorted cells were lysed in RLT buffer, and RNA was extracted using DNase-treated RNeasy Micro or Mini kits according to cell number. To prevent cross-contamination, every cell subset was processed on its own, while patient and healthy donor samples were processed together. TCRB sequences were amplified from cDNA with the immunoSEQ multiplex PCR, producing 87-bp fragments spanning the CDR3 region. The amplicons were sequenced using the Illumina HiSeq platform. Processing in the source paper ran as follows. PCR bias was corrected computationally using synthetic template baselines, and reads within Hamming distance 2 were collapsed, with unmergeable singletons discarded. Reads were aligned against IMGT to assign V, D and J genes, CDR3 length and insertions or deletions at six rearrangement sites. Within each subset, clonotype counts were normalized to sorted cell number, and only after that were true diversity and Gini coefficients computed with the tcR R package. The overlap coefficient, calculated on TCRB nucleotide sequences, was used to measure repertoire sharing. The table comes from immuneACCESS by way of TCRdb, which keeps in-frame sequences with V and J called. Part of the clones is missing from these tables; in studies checked, under half for an unresolved V gene and the rest for unknown reasons. Clonal size and the V and J genes are those of that table, whereas D and trimming came from the DNA. For this sample the table gives roughly 300,000 clones, of which 6.5% to 10% were detected only once. The biggest ten clones account for around 0.44% of the sample.

Rearrangement joined TRBV6-1 to TRBJ1-2; no confident D gene assignment can be made. The sequenced sample was central memory CD4+ T cells from blood. The sequence derives from a woman between 18 and 30 years old in good health. The DNA sequence is as follows: TGTGCCAGCCATCCGGGGAGTACCTCTAACTATGGCTACACCTTC. Protein translation: CASHPGSTSNYGYTF.